These 16 T cell receptor beta chains were sequenced from one sample in a study of T cells in women clearing cervical HPV infection. Only in-frame clones appear in the TCRdb table, and some are missing; sequencing was by immunoSEQ multiplex PCR. In all, the sample yields about 20,000 clones. The sequenced sample consisted of blood buffy coat. Every receptor here comes from a woman between 18 and 69 years old with a cervical HPV16 infection that either progressed to CIN3+ or cleared (not recorded which).

Turning to this clone: With the read ending 3 residues before the CDR3 end, the germline J gene is used to fill in that end. The chain links TRBV19 to TRBJ1-2; TRBD1 is a possible D gene (5 bases). CDR3 length: 16 amino acids. Trimming shortened V by 3 bases and J by 2 bases, and 16 bases separated the two germline ends. Looked up from germline, CDR1 is LNHDA and CDR2 is SQIVND (reference sequence). CDR3 sequence: CASSMTAGELNYGYTF. The CDR3 DNA, read in part, is TGTGCCAGTAGTATGACAGCAGGTGAATTGAACTATGGC.

Details on this clone: The read is 3 residues too short to cover the CDR3 end, so that end is filled in from the germline J gene. The chain couples TRBV12-3 or TRBV12-4 to TRBJ2-7; 12 positions match TRBD2. Trimming at V came to 4 bases and at J to 2 bases, leaving 12 bases not matched to a gene. The CDR3 is 18 residues long. The CDR3 bases that were read are TGTGCCAGCAGTTCGGGACTAGCGGGCCCTGTGTCCCCCTACGAG. Its protein is CASSSGLAGPVSPYE. The whole CDR3 sequence reads CASSSGLAGPVSPYEQYF.

About this clone: The read finishes 3 residues shy of the CDR3 end, and the germline J gene is used to complete it. The V gene is TRBV28, the J gene TRBJ2-5; 10 bases align to TRBD1. The CDR3 spans 16 residues. Unmatched junction bases numbered 9, after V lost 4 bases and J lost 4 bases. Germline loops: CDR1 MDHEN, CDR2 SYDVKM. The sequenced CDR3 bases are TGTGCCAGCAGTTCACCTGGGACAGGGGAGAGAGAGACC. It yields the protein CASSSPGTGERET. The CDR3 as a whole reads CASSSPGTGERETQYF.

About this clone itself: The read falls 3 residues short of the CDR3 end, and the missing part is taken from the germline J gene. This chain links TRBV30 with TRBJ2-3; no clear D gene. The V gene's germline CDR1 is GTSNPN and CDR2 SVGIG (reference sequence). This CDR3 comprises 15 residues. V was trimmed by 2 bases and J by 2 bases, leaving 14 bases between them. The part of the CDR3 DNA that was read is TGTGCCTGGAGTCCAGGCCCCCGGCACACAGATACG. Residues: CAWSPGPRHTDT. The full-length CDR3 reads as CAWSPGPRHTDTQYF. The whole variable domain, filled in from reference TRBV30 and TRBJ2-3, reads SQTIHQWPATLVQPVGSPLSLECTVEGTSNPNLYWYRQAAGRGLQLLFYSVGIGQISSEVPQNLSASRPQDRQFILSSKKLLLSDSGFYLCAWSPGPRHTDTQYFGPGTRLTVL.

Turning to this clone: The read halts 3 residues ahead of the CDR3 end, with the missing end drawn from the germline J gene. This chain joins TRBV5-1 and TRBJ2-7; D might be TRBD1 (6 bases). The CDR3 covers 12 residues. The V and J ends lost 4 bases and 3 bases respectively, with 8 bases between them. CDR1 and CDR2 (germline): SGHRS, YFSETQ. The CDR3 DNA, read in part, is TGCGCCAGCAGCCCGGACAGCTACGAG. This sequence encodes CASSPDSYE. The whole CDR3 reads CASSPDSYEQYF.

Comment on this clone: The read stops 3 residues short of the end of the CDR3; the missing end is completed from the germline J gene. This chain joins TRBV7-2 and TRBJ1-4; D unclear. CDR1 is SGHTA and CDR2 is FQGNSA in the germline V gene. The V and J ends lost 5 bases and 4 bases respectively, with 11 bases between them. CDR3 length equals 14 residues. The CDR3 bases that were read are TGTGCCAGCAGCCTCCCTTCCCTTAATGAAAAA. This codes for CASSLPSLNEK. The entire CDR3 is CASSLPSLNEKLFF.

As for this clone: The read ends 3 residues early relative to the CDR3; the germline J gene fills the gap. The V call is TRBV7-2, the J call TRBJ2-3; D is possibly TRBD2 (5 bases). The V end lost 2 bases, the J end lost 2 bases, and 11 bases lay between the germline ends. Germline loops: CDR1 SGHTA, CDR2 FQGNSA. This CDR3 spans 15 amino acids. The CDR3 loop reads CASSLTGVTTDTQYF. Incomplete CDR3 DNA: TGTGCCAGCAGCTTAACCGGGGTTACCACAGATACG.

For this clone: Read coverage stops 3 residues before the CDR3 terminus; the germline J gene supplies the remainder. This chain links TRBV4-2 with TRBJ2-7, with a possible D match to TRBD2 (5 bases). CDR3 length: 15 amino acids. The V gene's germline CDR1 is LGHNA and CDR2 YNFKEQ. V dropped 0 bases and J dropped 5 bases, with 14 bases sitting between them. This CDR3 reads CASSQDQAGSNEQYF. Incomplete CDR3 DNA: TGTGCCAGCAGCCAAGATCAGGCGGGTAGCAACGAG.

In regard to this clone: The CDR3 extends 3 residues past the end of the read, so its final part is completed from the germline J gene. The chain recombines TRBV28 with TRBJ2-1; perhaps TRBD1 as D (5 bases). The CDR3 is made up of 16 amino acids. Germline-derived CDR1 and CDR2 are MDHEN and SYDVKM. Trimming left V 1 base short and J 5 bases short, with 15 bases between. CDR3: CASSLLQVAGNNEQFF. The CDR3 bases that were read are TGTGCCAGCAGTTTATTGCAGGTGGCAGGGAACAATGAG.

Concerning this clone itself: The read terminates 3 residues ahead of where the CDR3 ends, so the germline J gene completes it. The rearrangement uses TRBV6-1 and TRBJ2-7; the match to TRBD2 covers 7 bases. V trimming: 4 bases; J trimming: 1 base; junction bases outside the gene matches: 4. The germline V gene has CDR1 MNHNS and CDR2 SASEGT. The CDR3 loop spans 14 amino acids. Partial CDR3 DNA: TGTGCCAGCAGTGGAGAGCGGGGATCCTACGAG. This translates into CASSGERGSYE. The whole CDR3 protein is CASSGERGSYEQYF.

Comments on this clone: The read falls 3 residues short of the CDR3 end, and the missing part is taken from the germline J gene. The V call is TRBV20-1, the J call TRBJ1-2; TRBD1 aligns across 7 bases. J gave up 3 bases and V 0 bases, and 7 bases lay outside the gene matches. Germline CDR1 is DFQATT and CDR2 is SNEGSKA (reference sequence). This CDR3 has 15 residues. CDR3 sequence reads: CSARDPTGSHYGYTF. CDR3 DNA (partial): TGCAGTGCTAGAGACCCGACAGGGTCACACTATGGC.

Of note for this clone: With the read ending 3 residues before the CDR3 end, the germline J gene is used to fill in that end. V usage is TRBV7-9 and J usage is TRBJ2-5; 8 positions agree with TRBD1. CDR3 size: 14 residues. The junction had 4 bases not matched to a gene; V was cut back by 5 bases and J by 2 bases. Germline V lookup: CDR1 SEHNR, CDR2 FQNEAQ (reference sequence). CDR3 amino acids: CASSLDRGQETQYF. CDR3 DNA, as far as it was read: TGTGCCAGCAGCCTAGACAGGGGACAAGAGACC.

Here the CDR3 reads CSARNSLPQRITDTQYF. The covered CDR3 bases are TGCAGTGCCCGAAACAGCCTCCCCCAGCGGATCACAGATACG. The chain has TRBV20-1 and TRBJ2-3, with D possibly TRBD2 on 5 matching bases. The read gets to within 3 residues of the CDR3 end, and the germline J gene fills in the rest. Germline V lookup: CDR1 DFQATT, CDR2 SNEGSKA (reference sequence). The CDR3 consists of 17 residues. Trimming left V 6 bases short and J 2 bases short, with 24 bases between.

About this clone itself: The CDR3 end is not reached by the read, which stops 3 residues before it; the germline J gene fills it in. The rearrangement uses TRBV20-1 and TRBJ2-7; D is unclear. The V and J ends lost 0 bases and 5 bases respectively, with 11 bases between them. The germline V gene encodes CDR1 DFQATT and CDR2 SNEGSKA (reference sequence). This CDR3 comprises 13 residues. The CDR3 loop reads CSAREASLDEQYF. CDR3 DNA (partial): TGCAGTGCTAGAGAAGCGTCGCTGGACGAG.

About this clone: The read gets to within 3 residues of the CDR3 end, and the germline J gene fills in the rest. The genes are TRBV6-2 or TRBV6-3 and TRBJ1-4; 8 bases are a match to TRBD1. The CDR3 has 17 amino acids. The germline V gene has CDR1 MNHEY and CDR2 SVGEGT. J gave up 6 bases and V 8 bases, and 17 bases lay outside the gene matches. The covered CDR3 bases are TGTGCCAGCCGCCGGCGCCCAACCGGGACAGGCTATGAAAAA. It is translated as CASRRRPTGTGYEK. In full, the CDR3 reads CASRRRPTGTGYEKLFF.

CDR3 DNA (partial): TGTGCCAGCAGCGTAGGACTAGCGATCAACAATGAG. Its protein is CASSVGLAINNE. The whole CDR3 sequence reads CASSVGLAINNEQFF. The chain is built from TRBV7-2 and TRBJ2-1; 9 nucleotides line up with TRBD2. The CDR3 end lies 3 residues beyond the end of the read and is filled in from the germline J gene. Germline CDR1 is SGHTA and CDR2 is FQGNSA. J was trimmed by 5 bases and V by 5 bases; bases with no gene match: 7. The CDR3 is 15 amino acids.